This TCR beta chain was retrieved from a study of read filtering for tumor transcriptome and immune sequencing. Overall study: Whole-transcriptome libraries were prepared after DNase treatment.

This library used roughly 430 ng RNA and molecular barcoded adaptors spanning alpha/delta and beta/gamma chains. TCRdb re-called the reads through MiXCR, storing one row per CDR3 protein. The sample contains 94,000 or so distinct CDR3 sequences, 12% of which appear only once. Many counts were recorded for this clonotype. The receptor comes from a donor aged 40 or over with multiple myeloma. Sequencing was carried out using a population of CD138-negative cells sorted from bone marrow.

The CDR3 DNA is TGTGCCAGCAGTCCAACTAGCGGGACACTCTACAATGAGCAGTTCTTC. This encodes CASSPTSGTLYNEQFF. The chain employs TRBV28 and TRBJ2-1; 10 nucleotides align to TRBD2. Germline V gene lookup returns CDR1 MDHEN and CDR2 SYDVKM. The J segment lost 3 bases and the V segment lost 5 bases, leaving 7 bases of the junction unmatched. This CDR3 region has 16 residues.